In its sample, the clone carrying this TCR beta chain was seen once. Antigen specificity is unknown. The sample originates from a study of cytomegalovirus exposure and HLA in healthy donors. Study information: Sequencing of 150 million to 200 million T cells in an earlier analysis found 100 million to 140 million unique TCR beta sequences. Whole-study results and caveats: Presence/absence analyses assumed roughly uniform sequencing depth across donors. It was reported that the classifier diagnosed cytomegalovirus status with high specificity and sensitivity in both the original and validation cohorts.

PCR employed 60 Vbeta and 13 Jbeta primers. Profiling relied on immunoSEQ multiplex PCR, and the TCRdb table lists in-frame clones only, not all of them. The profile shows under 90,000 clones, 74% of them singletons. CDR1 is MNHEY and CDR2 is SMNVEV in the germline V gene (reference sequence). V was pared by 4 bases and J by 7 bases, with 4 bases of the junction left unmatched. The CDR3 runs 14 residues. The sequencing sample was made of PBMCs. This rearrangement joins TRBV27 to TRBJ2-1, with TRBD1 matching over 10 bases. This clonotype originated in a man aged 35 to 55 in good health and CMV-seropositive. The DNA of the CDR3 is TGTGCCAGCAGTTCGGGACAGGGGTCTAATGAGCAGTTCTTC. This gives the protein CASSSGQGSNEQFF.